These 29 T cell receptor beta chains were sequenced from one sample in a study of shared clonotypes between healthy human individuals. Method: immunoSEQ multiplex PCR; TCRdb's copy keeps in-frame clones and lacks some. The sample contains some 2,100,000 clones, almost 96% of which appear only once. The specimen was naive CD4+ T cells sorted from blood. This sample's subset: CD45RA+ positively selected. Receptors were obtained from a man younger than 35 in good health.

The chain employs TRBV6-6 and TRBJ2-7; tentatively, D is TRBD2 (7 bases). Trimming removed 5 bases at V and 4 bases at J, with 15 bases between. The CDR3 runs 14 residues. Germline V gene sequence: CDR1 MNHNY, CDR2 SVGAGI (reference sequence). In DNA, the CDR3 is TGTGCCAGCAGTAACGGACGGGGGGCTTACGAGCAGTACTTC. It yields the protein CASSNGRGAYEQYF.

The chain joins TRBV9 to TRBJ2-3; the D gene could be TRBD1 or TRBD2 (5 bases each). This CDR3 is built from 16 residues. V was pared by 0 bases and J by 3 bases, with 14 bases between. CDR1 and CDR2 from the germline V gene are SGDLS and YYNGEE. The CDR3, as DNA: TGTGCCAGCAGCGTAGGGGACGGCATAGGGACAGATACGCAGTATTTT. It specifies CASSVGDGIGTDTQYF.

The chain joins TRBV7-9 to TRBJ2-2; weak D call: TRBD2 (5 bases). The V and J ends lost 7 bases and 7 bases respectively, with 19 bases between them. Germline lookup yields CDR1 SEHNR and CDR2 FQNEAQ (reference sequence). This CDR3 comprises 15 residues. This CDR3 is CASNPGLPYNGELFF. CDR3 DNA: TGTGCCAGCAATCCGGGGTTACCGTATAACGGGGAGCTGTTTTTT.

The genes are TRBV4-3 and TRBJ2-2; 8 nucleotides match TRBD2. V lost 4 bases, J lost 6 bases, and 4 bases stayed unmatched. The CDR3 contains 14 residues. CDR1 is LGHNA and CDR2 is YSLEER in the germline V gene. The CDR3 region has the DNA TGCGCCAGCAGCCCGGGAGGGCCCGCCGGGGAGCTGTTTTTT. Encoded protein: CASSPGGPAGELFF.

The chain couples TRBV6-6 to TRBJ1-6, with D possibly TRBD1 on 6 matching bases. Germline assignment: CDR1 MNHNY and CDR2 SVGAGI (reference sequence). The CDR3 spans 13 residues. Trimming left V 6 bases short and J 7 bases short, with 10 bases between. CDR3 in amino acids: CASRPDRNSPLHF. CDR3 nucleotides: TGTGCCAGCAGGCCGGACAGAAATTCACCCCTCCACTTT.

The chain couples TRBV11-2 to TRBJ1-6; D gene unclear. Trimming took off 6 bases at V and 2 bases at J, with 11 bases between the two ends. There are 15 residues in the CDR3. Germline CDR1 reads SGHAT; CDR2 reads FQNNGV. The CDR3 DNA sequence: TGTGCCAGCAGACGTCCGGGCCCCTATAATTCACCCCTCCACTTT. This codes for CASRRPGPYNSPLHF. Based on the CDR3 plus reference TRBV11-2 and TRBJ1-6, the full variable domain is EAGVAQSPRYKIIEKRQSVAFWCNPISGHATLYWYQQILGQGPKLLIQFQNNGVVDDSQLPKDRFSAERLKGVDSTLKIQPAKLEDSAVYLCASRRPGPYNSPLHFGNGTRLTVT.

The chain carries TRBV6-5 and TRBJ2-2; tentatively, D is TRBD1 (5 bases). CDR1 and CDR2 from the germline V gene are MNHEY and SVGAGI. The V gene lost 6 bases and the J gene lost 8 bases, with 19 bases spanning the gap. The CDR3 contains 15 residues. CDR3 residues: CASSDRQLTPGELFF. CDR3 DNA sequence: TGTGCCAGCAGCGACCGACAGTTAACTCCGGGGGAGCTGTTTTTT.

A note on this clone: The same CDR3 can be traced to other DNA sequences in this sample. The CDR3 spells CAWSSGASPLHF. In DNA, the CDR3 is TGTGCCTGGAGTTCCGGGGCTTCACCCCTCCACTTT. The V gene is TRBV30, the J gene TRBJ1-6; D possibly corresponds to TRBD1 (5 bases). Trimming removed 2 bases at V and 9 bases at J, with 8 bases between. This CDR3 has 12 residues. Germline CDR1 is GTSNPN and CDR2 is SVGIG (reference sequence).

In the case of this clone: The sample holds other DNA sequences that translate to the same CDR3. The genes are TRBV30 and TRBJ1-1, with D unclear. Germline CDR1 and CDR2: GTSNPN and SVGIG (reference sequence). With 0 bases removed from V and 2 bases from J, the gap between germline ends came to 7 bases. The CDR3 spans 13 residues. CDR3 sequence reads: CAWSVAGNTEAFF. CDR3 nucleotide sequence: TGTGCCTGGAGTGTAGCCGGAAACACTGAAGCTTTCTTT.

Notes on this clone: In the same sample, other DNA sequences code for this CDR3. The chain recombines TRBV7-2 with TRBJ2-3; D is uncertain. Germline V gene lookup returns CDR1 SGHTA and CDR2 FQGNSA. The CDR3 length is 14 residues. The V gene lost 3 bases and the J gene lost 1 base, with 8 bases spanning the gap. Here the CDR3 reads CASSFRRGTDTQYF. CDR3 sequence (DNA): TGTGCCAGCAGCTTCCGCCGGGGCACAGATACGCAGTATTTT.

The CDR3 region has the DNA TGCGCCAGCACGATGACTAGCGGACCGAACACCGGGGAGCTGTTTTTT. This encodes CASTMTSGPNTGELFF. The gene calls are TRBV5-1 and TRBJ2-2; TRBD2 aligns across 9 bases. V gave up 6 bases and J gave up 0 bases; unmatched junction bases: 6. CDR3 size: 16 residues. In germline, CDR1 is SGHRS, CDR2 YFSETQ.

This clone was seen once. The chain links TRBV11-3 to TRBJ2-1; TRBD2 is a possible D gene (6 bases). V was trimmed by 3 bases and J by 5 bases, leaving 11 bases between them. CDR1 SGHNT and CDR2 YENEEA come from the germline V gene. The CDR3 is 14 amino acids. CDR3 in amino acids: CASSFTASDNEQFF. The CDR3 bases are TGTGCCAGCAGCTTCACAGCTAGCGACAATGAGCAGTTCTTC.

The chain joins TRBV28 to TRBJ1-2; 8 bases are shared with TRBD1. The CDR3 consists of 15 residues. The germline gives CDR1 MDHEN, CDR2 SYDVKM. V was pared by 3 bases and J by 5 bases, with 8 bases of the junction left unmatched. The CDR3 region is CASSLTPTGGYGYTF. The DNA for the CDR3 is TGTGCCAGCAGTTTGACCCCCACAGGGGGATATGGCTACACCTTC.

The V call is TRBV28, the J call TRBJ1-4; D is uncertain. This CDR3 comprises 15 residues. Trimming removed 6 bases at V and 7 bases at J, with 18 bases between. Germline V gene lookup returns CDR1 MDHEN and CDR2 SYDVKM. CDR3 coding DNA: TGTGCCAGCAGCCCTACCGCTCAGATTGGTGAAAAACTGTTTTTT. Protein sequence: CASSPTAQIGEKLFF.

In the case of this clone: In the same sample, other DNA sequences code for this CDR3. The genes are TRBV18 and TRBJ2-7, with D perhaps given as TRBD1 or TRBD2 (5 bases each). This CDR3 spans 14 amino acids. Trimming removed 6 bases at V and 0 bases at J, with 12 bases between. Germline values: CDR1 KGHSH, CDR2 LQKENI. The CDR3 DNA sequence: TGTGCCAGCTCCCCGCCAGGGAGCTCCTACGAGCAGTACTTC. Its translation: CASSPPGSSYEQYF.

This rearrangement joins TRBV5-1 to TRBJ2-5; possibly TRBD2 for D (6 bases). V was trimmed by 4 bases and J by 5 bases, leaving 18 bases between them. Looked up from germline, CDR1 is SGHRS and CDR2 is YFSETQ. The CDR3 length is 15 residues. The CDR3 loop is CASSTGVGGGETQYF. Here the CDR3 DNA reads TGCGCCAGCAGCACTGGCGTGGGGGGAGGTGAGACCCAGTACTTC.

Concerning this clone: Other nucleotide sequences from this sample produce the same CDR3. The chain has TRBV2 and TRBJ2-3; D is possibly TRBD2 (6 bases). The CDR3 runs 12 residues. Trimming pared 6 bases from V and 4 bases from J, leaving 8 bases between. CDR1 SNHLY and CDR2 FYNNEI come from the germline V gene. The CDR3 DNA is TGTGCCAGCAGCTCGGGGGCAGATACGCAGTATTTT. Its translation: CASSSGADTQYF. Variable domain in full (rest from reference TRBV2 and TRBJ2-3): EPEVTQTPSHQVTQMGQEVILRCVPISNHLYFYWYRQILGQKVEFLVSFYNNEISEKSEIFDDQFSVERPDGSNFTLKIRSTKLEDSAMYFCASSSGADTQYFGPGTRLTVL.

V is TRBV18 and J is TRBJ2-3; 7 nucleotides line up with TRBD1. This CDR3 has 16 amino acids. The V and J ends lost 4 bases and 4 bases, in that order; junction bases with no gene match: 11. Germline V gene sequence: CDR1 KGHSH, CDR2 LQKENI. The CDR3 region is CASSQWDRGSPDTQYF. CDR3 in DNA: TGTGCCAGCTCACAGTGGGACAGAGGATCCCCAGATACGCAGTATTTT.

V is TRBV7-4 and J is TRBJ2-5; D may be TRBD2 (6 bases). The CDR3 has 19 residues. V lost 3 bases to trimming and J lost 1 base, with 24 bases between them. Germline CDR1 and CDR2: SGHVT and SQSDAQ. The CDR3 protein is CASSFTPGLPSPVQETQYF. The CDR3 bases are TGTGCCAGCAGCTTCACCCCGGGACTCCCCTCCCCAGTCCAAGAGACCCAGTACTTC.

The rearrangement uses TRBV6-5 and TRBJ1-2; 8 bases are a match to TRBD1. Per the germline V gene, CDR1 is MNHEY and CDR2 is SVGAGI. Trimming cost V 6 bases and J 7 bases; bases outside gene matches: 10. This CDR3 is 14 amino acids long. The CDR3 region has the DNA TGTGCCAGCAGCCTAGACAGGGGAGGGTTTGGCTACACCTTC. This encodes CASSLDRGGFGYTF.

This chain uses TRBV7-2 with TRBJ2-1; possibly TRBD2 for D (6 bases). From germline, CDR1 is SGHTA and CDR2 FQGNSA. V gave up 6 bases and J gave up 5 bases, with 20 bases separating them. CDR3 size: 16 residues. This CDR3 reads CASRTRGGTAHNEQFF. The DNA of the CDR3 is TGTGCCAGCAGAACTCGGGGCGGGACGGCTCACAATGAGCAGTTCTTC.

This chain links TRBV28 with TRBJ1-2; D ambiguous. CDR1 is MDHEN, CDR2 SYDVKM, per germline. This CDR3 has 12 amino acids. The ends were cut back, 4 bases at V and 8 bases at J, with 11 bases in the middle. The CDR3 reads CASSSGARGYTF. The CDR3 DNA reads as TGTGCCAGCAGTTCGGGAGCGCGGGGCTACACCTTC.

The V call is TRBV6-1, the J call TRBJ2-5; the D gene is possibly TRBD2 (5 bases). CDR1 and CDR2 (germline): MNHNS, SASEGT. The CDR3 extends over 13 amino acids. The germline V and J ends were trimmed by 6 bases and 4 bases, with 12 bases remaining between them. The CDR3 is CASRRASIETQYF. The CDR3 DNA follows: TGTGCCAGCAGGAGGGCCTCAATAGAGACCCAGTACTTC.

The chain combines TRBV18 with TRBJ2-7; TRBD2 matches 7 bases. The CDR3 has 18 amino acids. The V segment lost 0 bases and the J segment 0 bases; nucleotides outside the gene matches: 11. Germline assignment: CDR1 KGHSH and CDR2 LQKENI. The CDR3 DNA reads TGTGCCAGCTCACCACCGGGGAGGGGCATCGACAGCTCCTACGAGCAGTACTTC. This gives the protein CASSPPGRGIDSSYEQYF.

The chain combines TRBV9 with TRBJ1-3, with unresolved D. Germline V gene data show CDR1 as SGDLS and CDR2 as YYNGEE. This CDR3 has 16 residues. The V end lost 0 bases, the J end lost 0 bases, and 10 bases lay between the germline ends. CDR3 protein: CASSVGGGNSGNTIYF. The CDR3 DNA is TGTGCCAGCAGCGTAGGTGGAGGCAACTCTGGAAACACCATATATTTT.

The chain carries TRBV9 and TRBJ2-5; D unresolved. CDR3 length: 14 residues. Germline V gene lookup returns CDR1 SGDLS and CDR2 YYNGEE. Trimming pared 0 bases from V and 2 bases from J, leaving 8 bases between. CDR3 coding DNA: TGTGCCAGCAGCGTAGGAAGCTGGCAAGAGACCCAGTACTTC. Translating gives CASSVGSWQETQYF.

This chain connects TRBV14 to TRBJ1-3; D not certain. The V end lost 0 bases, the J end lost 4 bases, and 4 bases lay between the germline ends. This CDR3 spans 13 amino acids. Germline loops: CDR1 SGHDN, CDR2 FVKESK. CDR3 sequence reads: CASSQDVGNTIYF. The CDR3 DNA follows: TGTGCCAGCAGCCAAGACGTCGGAAACACCATATATTTT.

The CDR3 protein is CASSPPGQAGAQETQYF. For the CDR3, the DNA is TGTGCCAGCTCACCACCGGGACAGGCTGGGGCTCAAGAGACCCAGTACTTC. The genes are TRBV18 and TRBJ2-5; 8 bases map to TRBD1. The CDR3 has 17 amino acids. V lost 0 bases and J lost 2; bases outside the gene matches: 8. Germline CDR1 is KGHSH and CDR2 is LQKENI.

V usage is TRBV20-1 and J usage is TRBJ1-1, with 7 bases lining up with TRBD1. V was clipped by 4 bases and J by 6 bases; unmatched bases: 2. The CDR3 consists of 11 residues. Looked up from germline, CDR1 is DFQATT and CDR2 is SNEGSKA (reference sequence). The CDR3 is CSAIQGPEAFF. CDR3 bases: TGCAGTGCTATACAGGGGCCTGAAGCTTTCTTT.